These 32 T cell receptor beta chains originate from one sample sequenced in a study of response to subunit inactivated influenza vaccine. TCRdb used MiXCR to reprocess the RT-PCR reads, holding one entry per CDR3 protein. Found here are 280,000 or so distinct CDR3 sequences, roughly a fifth of them singletons; the top ten hold roughly 10%. This specimen was PBMCs from blood, taken approximately 22 months after vaccination. These receptors were collected from a man aged 45-69 years who received an inactivated influenza vaccine.

The gene calls are TRBV28 and TRBJ2-3; no clear D gene. V lost 8 bases and J lost 1, with 10 bases in between. The CDR3 is 13 amino acids. CDR1 is MDHEN, CDR2 SYDVKM, per germline. CDR3 nucleotides: TGTGCCAGCTGCTTGCGTGGCACAGATACGCAGTATTTT. Its translation: CASCLRGTDTQYF.

This clonotype has only a few counts. The chain carries TRBV5-4 and TRBJ2-7; 7 bases match TRBD1. The CDR3 runs 16 residues. Germline V gene sequence: CDR1 SGHNT, CDR2 YYREEE (reference sequence). Germline trimming cut 3 bases from V and 3 bases from J; bases unmatched to any gene: 12. This CDR3 reads CASSSEGTGQSYEQYF. CDR3 coding DNA: TGTGCCAGCAGCTCGGAAGGGACGGGACAGAGCTACGAGCAGTACTTC.

In its sample, this clonotype was seen a few times. V usage is TRBV15 and J usage is TRBJ1-1; D remains ambiguous. This CDR3 is 12 amino acids long. The V end was cut by 3 bases, the J end by 7 bases, with 9 bases between. The germline CDR1 and CDR2 sequences are LNHNV and YYDKDF (reference sequence). This chain's CDR3 is CATSRVANEAFF. CDR3 DNA: TGTGCCACCAGCAGGGTGGCAAATGAAGCTTTCTTT.

This clonotype was counted a few times. The chain employs TRBV11-2 and TRBJ2-3, with D tentatively TRBD2 (7 bases). Germline V gives CDR1 SGHAT, CDR2 FQNNGV. Trimming took 4 bases from V and 10 from J, leaving 18 bases between them. This CDR3 is built from 14 residues. The CDR3 DNA reads TGTGCCAGCAGCTCCCTAGCACGGGGGGCGGCGCAGTATTTT. This codes for CASSSLARGAAQYF. Supplemented by reference TRBV11-2 and TRBJ2-3, the full variable domain reads EAGVAQSPRYKIIEKRQSVAFWCNPISGHATLYWYQQILGQGPKLLIQFQNNGVVDDSQLPKDRFSAERLKGVDSTLKIQPAKLEDSAVYLCASSSLARGAAQYFGPGTRLTVL.

The table lists this clonotype with a few counts. This sequence joins TRBV7-2 and TRBJ2-7; 9 bases line up with TRBD1. In germline, CDR1 is SGHTA, CDR2 FQGNSA. This CDR3 spans 14 amino acids. Trimming at V came to 5 bases and at J to 2 bases, leaving 4 bases not matched to a gene. As DNA, the CDR3 is TGTGCCAGCAGCCCCAGGACAGGGGCCTACGAGCAGTACTTC. Amino acid sequence: CASSPRTGAYEQYF.

This clonotype was seen repeatedly, ten times or more. The genes are TRBV28 and TRBJ2-7; 9 bases agree with TRBD1. This CDR3 is built from 15 residues. V lost 1 base and J lost 3; bases outside the gene matches: 4. CDR1 MDHEN and CDR2 SYDVKM come from the germline V gene. CDR3 protein: CASSLSSGQGYEQYF. The CDR3 region has the DNA TGTGCCAGCAGTTTATCTTCGGGACAGGGCTACGAGCAGTACTTC.

V usage is TRBV29-1 and J usage is TRBJ1-4; D is undetermined. The CDR3 sequence is 12 residues long. The germline V gene has CDR1 SQVTM and CDR2 ANQGSEA. Deletions cut 4 bases from V and 4 bases from J, with 7 bases between. The CDR3 here is CSVVGDNEKLFF. In nucleotides, the CDR3 is TGCAGCGTTGTTGGAGATAATGAAAAACTGTTTTTT.

The CDR3 nucleotides read TGCAGTGCTAGCAGGGGGCGCGGCTATGGCTACACCTTC. This sequence encodes CSASRGRGYGYTF. V and J are TRBV20-1 and TRBJ1-2; 8 bases align to TRBD1. Per the germline V gene, CDR1 is DFQATT and CDR2 is SNEGSKA (reference sequence). The CDR3 covers 13 residues. Trimming at V came to 3 bases and at J to 4 bases, leaving 4 bases not matched to a gene.

This clonotype has a handful of counts. This sequence joins TRBV24-1 and TRBJ2-3, with D possibly TRBD2 on 6 matching bases. The CDR3 totals 15 residues. Per germline, CDR1 KGHDR and CDR2 SFDVKD. Trimming left V 1 base short and J 2 bases short, with 9 bases between. The CDR3 nucleotides read TGTGCCACCAGTGATTTCGGGGGAACCACAGATACGCAGTATTTT. Encoded protein: CATSDFGGTTDTQYF.

This sequence joins TRBV27 and TRBJ2-2; a possible D gene is TRBD2 (6 bases). The V gene lost 3 bases and the J gene lost 3 bases, with 14 bases spanning the gap. CDR1 is MNHEY, CDR2 SMNVEV, per germline (reference sequence). The CDR3 sequence is 16 residues long. CDR3 protein: CASSFIGGDHTGELFF. CDR3 bases: TGTGCCAGCAGTTTTATCGGCGGGGATCACACCGGGGAGCTGTTTTTT.

This clonotype was picked up a small number of times. This sequence joins TRBV28 and TRBJ1-2; possibly TRBD1 for D (6 bases). The CDR3 totals 16 residues. Germline V gene sequence: CDR1 MDHEN, CDR2 SYDVKM. Between the trimmed V and J ends, which lost 5 bases and 1 base, there was a span of 17 bases. CDR3 region: CASSVPQGPGNYGYTF. CDR3 DNA sequence: TGTGCCAGCAGTGTTCCCCAGGGGCCCGGTAACTATGGCTACACCTTC.

This clonotype was counted only a few times. This chain connects TRBV20-1 to TRBJ1-5; no reliable D call. Germline CDR1 is DFQATT and CDR2 is SNEGSKA (reference sequence). This CDR3 contains 13 residues. V was cut by 5 bases and J by 1 base, with 9 bases left in between. The DNA for the CDR3 is TGCAGTGCTTCGACAATGAGCAATCAGCCCCAGCATTTT. As protein: CSASTMSNQPQHF.

The chain couples TRBV6-1 to TRBJ1-2; 7 positions match TRBD1. This CDR3 has 17 amino acids. Germline V lookup: CDR1 MNHNS, CDR2 SASEGT. V trimming: 6 bases; J trimming: 1 base; junction bases outside the gene matches: 14. This CDR3 reads CASSEKPQGILNYGYTF. In DNA form, the CDR3 reads TGTGCCAGCAGCGAAAAACCACAGGGGATCCTTAACTATGGCTACACCTTC.

This clonotype occurred a few times. The chain is built from TRBV20-1 and TRBJ2-2; 10 nucleotides agree with TRBD2. The trim removed 0 bases at V and 5 bases at J, leaving 3 bases unmatched. The germline gives CDR1 DFQATT, CDR2 SNEGSKA (reference sequence). There are 15 residues in the CDR3. DNA of the CDR3: TGCAGTGCTAGAGATCGACTAGCGGGTACCGGGGAGCTGTTTTTT. It encodes CSARDRLAGTGELFF.

This clonotype was picked up a small number of times. This chain's CDR3 is CASSQNRGETQYF. CDR3 bases: TGTGCCAGCAGCCAGAACAGGGGTGAGACCCAGTACTTC. The chain recombines TRBV3-1 with TRBJ2-5; 7 bases are a match to TRBD1. Germline V gene lookup returns CDR1 LGHDT and CDR2 YNNKEL (reference sequence). The CDR3 spans 13 residues. J lost 5 bases, V lost 3 bases, and 3 bases had no gene match.

This clonotype showed up many times. The chain combines TRBV27 with TRBJ1-5, with D unresolved. The CDR3 runs 13 residues. With 5 bases removed from V and 0 bases from J, the gap between germline ends came to 5 bases. The germline gives CDR1 MNHEY, CDR2 SMNVEV (reference sequence). The CDR3 region is CASSIDSNQPQHF. CDR3 nucleotide sequence: TGTGCCAGCAGTATTGATAGCAATCAGCCCCAGCATTTT.

There are a few counts of this clonotype. The V gene is TRBV5-1, the J gene TRBJ2-1; 14 bases line up with TRBD2. J lost 6 bases, V lost 4 bases, and 6 bases had no gene match. Germline CDR1 is SGHRS and CDR2 is YFSETQ. The length of the CDR3 is 16 residues. DNA of the CDR3: TGCGCCAGCAGCCTGGACGGGACTAGCGGGAGCAATGAGCAGTTCTTC. Translating gives CASSLDGTSGSNEQFF.

The chain has TRBV12-3 or TRBV12-4 and TRBJ1-6; D is perhaps TRBD1 (5 bases). The V gene lost 3 bases and the J gene lost 5 bases, with 8 bases spanning the gap. CDR3 length: 14 amino acids. Here the CDR3 DNA reads TGTGCCAGCAGTTTCTGGGACCATAATTCACCCCTCCACTTT. Protein product: CASSFWDHNSPLHF.

This clonotype was counted a single time. The J gene is TRBJ2-5, the V gene TRBV5-6, with 11 bases identical to TRBD1. The CDR3 is 15 amino acids. Trimming removed 4 bases from V and 5 bases from J; junction bases left unmatched: 7. Germline V gives CDR1 SGHDT, CDR2 YYEEEE. The CDR3 region has the DNA TGTGCCAGCAGCATCGGGACAGGGGGGTGGGAGACCCAGTACTTC. It translates to CASSIGTGGWETQYF.

The chain is built from TRBV4-2 and TRBJ1-4, with D tentatively TRBD1 (5 bases). The CDR3 extends over 16 amino acids. V was shortened by 0 bases and J by 4 bases, with 12 bases between the two germline ends. Per germline, CDR1 LGHNA and CDR2 YNFKEQ. The DNA for the CDR3 is TGTGCCAGCAGCCAAGATGGGACCAGAGTTAATGAAAAACTGTTTTTT. It encodes CASSQDGTRVNEKLFF.

This clonotype has at least ten counts. The DNA for the CDR3 is TGCAGTGCTAGGCCCCAACAGGGGGCGCAAACTGAAGCTTTCTTT. It yields the protein CSARPQQGAQTEAFF. The chain combines TRBV20-1 with TRBJ1-1; 9 bases are a match to TRBD1. With 3 bases clipped from V and 5 bases from J, the junction kept 10 bases outside the gene matches. Germline lookup yields CDR1 DFQATT and CDR2 SNEGSKA (reference sequence). This CDR3 is built from 15 residues.

CDR3 in DNA: TGCGCCAGCAGTCGCCAGGCGGGGATGAGCTCCTACGAGCAGTACTTC. It is translated as CASSRQAGMSSYEQYF. The rearrangement links TRBV23-1 to TRBJ2-7; D may be TRBD2 (6 bases). TRBV23-1 is labeled an ORF, and its function is uncertain. The ends were cut back, 4 bases at V and 0 bases at J, with 16 bases in the middle. The CDR3 loop spans 16 amino acids.

This clonotype was detected many times. V usage is TRBV6-6 and J usage is TRBJ1-2; maybe TRBD1 (6 bases). From germline, CDR1 is MNHNY and CDR2 SVGAGI (reference sequence). The germline V and J ends were trimmed by 4 bases and 1 base, with 7 bases remaining between them. CDR3 size: 13 residues. The CDR3 DNA is TGTGCCAGCAGTTCGGACAGTAACTATGGCTACACCTTC. Protein product: CASSSDSNYGYTF.

This clonotype was picked up a small number of times. The chain uses TRBV7-2 and TRBJ2-5; 9 bases map to TRBD2. The CDR3 has 14 residues. From germline, CDR1 is SGHTA and CDR2 FQGNSA. V trimming: 5 bases; J trimming: 6 bases; junction bases outside the gene matches: 7. The CDR3 reads CASSLSGSGKTQYF. CDR3 DNA sequence: TGTGCCAGCAGCCTTAGCGGGAGTGGTAAGACCCAGTACTTC.

The rearrangement uses TRBV19 and TRBJ1-5, with a tentative D call TRBD1 (5 bases). Trimming pared 6 bases from V and 8 bases from J, leaving 20 bases between. This CDR3 spans 15 amino acids. CDR1 and CDR2 from the germline V gene are LNHDA and SQIVND (reference sequence). CDR3 coding DNA: TGTGCCAGTAGCCAGACAGACAGATTATGGGAGCCCCAGCATTTT. It encodes CASSQTDRLWEPQHF.

The genes are TRBV7-2 and TRBJ2-7; a possible D gene is TRBD2 (6 bases). Germline CDR1 reads SGHTA; CDR2 reads FQGNSA. Trimming removed 1 base from V and 5 bases from J, with 27 bases in between. The CDR3 loop spans 19 amino acids. The CDR3 DNA sequence: TGTGCCAGCAGCTTAGTCGCGGGACCGAAGGTCGACAAAAGGCACGAGCAGTACTTC. Protein: CASSLVAGPKVDKRHEQYF.

This clonotype was recorded a few times. The V gene is TRBV4-1, the J gene TRBJ1-4, with a tentative D call TRBD1 (6 bases). CDR1 is MGHRA and CDR2 is YSYEKL in the germline V gene. The CDR3 consists of 14 residues. V lost 0 bases and J 8 bases, leaving 10 bases between the germline ends. Here the CDR3 reads CASSQDSRGEKLFF. CDR3 DNA: TGCGCCAGCAGCCAAGATTCCAGGGGAGAAAAACTGTTTTTT.

This chain uses TRBV6-2 or TRBV6-3 with TRBJ1-1; 11 bases fit TRBD1. The CDR3 loop spans 14 amino acids. Per the germline V gene, CDR1 is MNHEY and CDR2 is SVGEGT. V was clipped by 6 bases and J by 6 bases; unmatched bases: 6. The CDR3 spells CASSLDRGPSEAFF. DNA of the CDR3: TGTGCCAGCAGCTTGGACAGGGGGCCTTCTGAAGCTTTCTTT.

A note on this clonotype: One base away lies a much larger clone, so this may be a sequencing read error. This sequence joins TRBV12-3 or TRBV12-4 and TRBJ1-1; D call uncertain. The CDR3 is 14 amino acids. With 3 bases removed from V and 1 base from J, the gap between germline ends came to 9 bases. The CDR3 DNA reads as TGTGCCAGCAGTTTTGAGACACCGAACACTGAAGCTTTCTTT. Protein product: CASSFETPNTEAFF.

This chain uses TRBV10-3 with TRBJ1-1, with D perhaps TRBD1 (5 bases). V shed 8 bases and J shed 2 bases, with 12 bases lying between them. The CDR3 covers 13 residues. Germline V CDR1 and CDR2: ENHRY, SYGVKD. The CDR3 protein is CAIGAEPNTEAFF. CDR3 nucleotides: TGTGCCATCGGGGCAGAGCCAAACACTGAAGCTTTCTTT.

J is TRBJ2-7 and V is TRBV5-1, with D unresolved. The CDR3 is made up of 16 amino acids. Germline values: CDR1 SGHRS, CDR2 YFSETQ. Between the trimmed V and J ends, which lost 4 bases and 3 bases, there was a span of 20 bases. DNA for the CDR3: TGCGCCAGCAGCCTCTCCCCGCAGCAAATTTTCTACGAGCAGTACTTC. It specifies CASSLSPQQIFYEQYF.

V gene TRBV5-1 combines with J gene TRBJ1-4; D perhaps matches TRBD1 (6 bases). The CDR3 runs 14 residues. Trimming took 0 bases from V and 5 from J, leaving 8 bases between them. The germline V gene encodes CDR1 SGHRS and CDR2 YFSETQ. The CDR3: CASSLGQENEKLFF. The CDR3 DNA reads as TGCGCCAGCAGCTTGGGACAGGAGAATGAAAAACTGTTTTTT.